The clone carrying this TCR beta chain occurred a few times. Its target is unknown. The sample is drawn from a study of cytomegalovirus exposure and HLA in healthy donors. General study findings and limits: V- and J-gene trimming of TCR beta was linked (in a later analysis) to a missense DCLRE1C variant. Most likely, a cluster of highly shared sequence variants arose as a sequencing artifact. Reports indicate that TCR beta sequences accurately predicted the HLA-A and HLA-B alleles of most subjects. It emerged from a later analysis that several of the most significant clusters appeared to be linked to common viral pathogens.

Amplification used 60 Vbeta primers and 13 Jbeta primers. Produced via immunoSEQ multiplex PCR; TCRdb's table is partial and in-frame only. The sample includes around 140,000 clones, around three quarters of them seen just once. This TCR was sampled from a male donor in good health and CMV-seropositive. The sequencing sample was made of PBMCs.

The CDR3 nucleotides are TGTGCCAGCAGCCAGGGTCGCGCCGGGGAGCTGTTTTTT. It translates to CASSQGRAGELFF. The rearrangement links TRBV2 to TRBJ2-2; D may be TRBD1 (5 bases). The CDR3 length is 13 residues. Looked up from germline, CDR1 is SNHLY and CDR2 is FYNNEI. V lost 6 bases and J 6 bases, leaving 11 bases between the germline ends.